This T cell receptor (beta chain) was found in a study of T cells in women clearing cervical HPV infection. Overall study findings and caveats: It is unknown whether associations predate infection; no effector/memory or HPV-specific sorting.

In the case of this clone: Antigen unknown.

Sequencing was performed with immunoSEQ multiplex PCR; in TCRdb, only in-frame clones are kept and a portion is missing. This sample contains fewer than 25,000 clones. The receptor comes from a woman aged 18-69 years with a cervical HPV16 infection that either progressed to CIN3+ or cleared (not recorded which). Input material: blood buffy coat.

The DNA read from the CDR3 is TGCAGTGCTAGAGAGGCGACTAATACCTACGAG. Protein sequence: CSAREATNTYE. The full CDR3 is CSAREATNTYEQYF. The chain is built from TRBV20-1 and TRBJ2-7; a possible D gene is TRBD2 (5 bases). The read terminates 3 residues ahead of where the CDR3 ends, so the germline J gene completes it. CDR3 length: 14 residues. The V end lost 0 bases, the J end lost 2 bases, and 11 bases lay between the germline ends. From germline, CDR1 is DFQATT and CDR2 SNEGSKA (reference sequence).